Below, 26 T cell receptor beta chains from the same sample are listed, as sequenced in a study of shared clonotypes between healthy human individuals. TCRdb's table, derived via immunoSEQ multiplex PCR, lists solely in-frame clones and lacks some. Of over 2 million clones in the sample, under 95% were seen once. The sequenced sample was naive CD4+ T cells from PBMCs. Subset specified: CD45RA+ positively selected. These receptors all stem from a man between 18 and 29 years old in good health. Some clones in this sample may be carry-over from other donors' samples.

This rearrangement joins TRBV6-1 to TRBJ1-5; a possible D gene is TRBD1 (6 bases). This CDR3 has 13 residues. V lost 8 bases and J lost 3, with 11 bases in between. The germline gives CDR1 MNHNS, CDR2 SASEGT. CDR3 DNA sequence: TGTGCCAGCCGAGGACAGCACAATCAGCCCCAGCATTTT. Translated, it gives CASRGQHNQPQHF.

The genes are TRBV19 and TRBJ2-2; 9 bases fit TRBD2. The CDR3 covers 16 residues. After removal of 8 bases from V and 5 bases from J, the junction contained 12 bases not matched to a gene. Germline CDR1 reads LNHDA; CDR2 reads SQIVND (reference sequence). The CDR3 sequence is CASSGRGRAGTGELFF. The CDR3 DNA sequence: TGTGCCAGTTCGGGTCGCGGGAGGGCCGGGACCGGGGAGCTGTTTTTT.

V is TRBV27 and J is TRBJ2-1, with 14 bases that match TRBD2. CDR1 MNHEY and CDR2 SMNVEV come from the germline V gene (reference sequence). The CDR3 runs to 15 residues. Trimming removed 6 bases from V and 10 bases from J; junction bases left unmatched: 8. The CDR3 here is CASRPSGTSGGEQFF. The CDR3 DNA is TGTGCCAGCAGACCCTCCGGGACTAGCGGGGGAGAGCAGTTCTTC.

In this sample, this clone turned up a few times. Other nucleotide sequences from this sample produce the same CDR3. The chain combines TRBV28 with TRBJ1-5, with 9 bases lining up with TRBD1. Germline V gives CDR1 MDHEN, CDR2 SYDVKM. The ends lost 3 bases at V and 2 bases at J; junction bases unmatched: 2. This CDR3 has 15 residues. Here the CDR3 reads CASSLGQGRNQPQHF. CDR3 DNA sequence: TGTGCCAGCAGTTTGGGACAGGGACGCAATCAGCCCCAGCATTTT.

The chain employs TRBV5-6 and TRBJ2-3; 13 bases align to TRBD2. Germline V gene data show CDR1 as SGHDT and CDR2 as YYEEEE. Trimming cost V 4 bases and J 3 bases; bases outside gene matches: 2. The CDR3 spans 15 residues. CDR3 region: CASSQTSGRTDTQYF. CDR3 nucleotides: TGTGCCAGCAGCCAGACTAGCGGGAGGACAGATACGCAGTATTTT.

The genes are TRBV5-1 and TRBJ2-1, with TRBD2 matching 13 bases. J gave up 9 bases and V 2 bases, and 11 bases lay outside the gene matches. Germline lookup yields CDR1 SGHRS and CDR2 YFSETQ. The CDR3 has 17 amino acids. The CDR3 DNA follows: TGCGCCAGCAGCTTTACTACGGGACTAGCGGGAACGGCTGAGCAGTTCTTC. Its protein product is CASSFTTGLAGTAEQFF.

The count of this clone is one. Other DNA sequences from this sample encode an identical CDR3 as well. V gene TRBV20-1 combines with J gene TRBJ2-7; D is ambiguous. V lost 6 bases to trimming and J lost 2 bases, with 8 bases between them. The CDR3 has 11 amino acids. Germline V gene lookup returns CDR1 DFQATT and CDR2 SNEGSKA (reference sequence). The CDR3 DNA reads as TGCAGTGCCCCCGGAACCTACGAGCAGTACTTC. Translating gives CSAPGTYEQYF.

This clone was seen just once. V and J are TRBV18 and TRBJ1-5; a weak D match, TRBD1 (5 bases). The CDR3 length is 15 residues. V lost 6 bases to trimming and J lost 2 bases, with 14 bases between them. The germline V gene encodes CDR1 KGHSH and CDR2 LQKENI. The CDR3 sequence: CASSRSVGGNQPQHF. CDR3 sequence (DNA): TGTGCCAGCTCCCGGTCGGTGGGGGGCAATCAGCCCCAGCATTTT.

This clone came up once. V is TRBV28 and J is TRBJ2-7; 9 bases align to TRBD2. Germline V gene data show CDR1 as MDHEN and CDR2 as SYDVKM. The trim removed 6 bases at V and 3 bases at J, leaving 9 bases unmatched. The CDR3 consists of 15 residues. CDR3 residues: CASSSLAGSVYEQYF. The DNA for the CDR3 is TGTGCCAGCAGCTCTCTAGCGGGGTCAGTCTACGAGCAGTACTTC.

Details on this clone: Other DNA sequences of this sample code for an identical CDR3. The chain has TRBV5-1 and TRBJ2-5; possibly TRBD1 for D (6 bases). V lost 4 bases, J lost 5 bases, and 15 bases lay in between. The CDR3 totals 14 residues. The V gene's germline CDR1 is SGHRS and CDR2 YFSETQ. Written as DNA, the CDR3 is TGCGCCAGCAGCCCGGTAGGGGGTAGGGAGACCCAGTACTTC. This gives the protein CASSPVGGRETQYF.

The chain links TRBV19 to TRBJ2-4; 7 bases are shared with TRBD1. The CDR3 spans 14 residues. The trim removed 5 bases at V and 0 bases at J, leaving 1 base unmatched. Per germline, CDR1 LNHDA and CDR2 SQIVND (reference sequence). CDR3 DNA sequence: TGTGCCAGTAGTTGGACAGGAGCCAAAAACATTCAGTACTTC. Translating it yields CASSWTGAKNIQYF.

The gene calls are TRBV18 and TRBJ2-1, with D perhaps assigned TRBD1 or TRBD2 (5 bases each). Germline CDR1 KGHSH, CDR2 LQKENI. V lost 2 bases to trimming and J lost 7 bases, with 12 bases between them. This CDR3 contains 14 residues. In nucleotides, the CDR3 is TGTGCCAGCTCACCAGGGACCCCTAGGAATGAGCAGTTCTTC. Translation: CASSPGTPRNEQFF.

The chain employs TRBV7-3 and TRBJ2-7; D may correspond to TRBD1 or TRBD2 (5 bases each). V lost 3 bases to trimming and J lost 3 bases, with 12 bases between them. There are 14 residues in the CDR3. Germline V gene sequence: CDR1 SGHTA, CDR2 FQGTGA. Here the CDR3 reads CASSLGDQIYEQYF. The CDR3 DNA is TGTGCCAGCAGCTTGGGGGACCAAATCTACGAGCAGTACTTC.

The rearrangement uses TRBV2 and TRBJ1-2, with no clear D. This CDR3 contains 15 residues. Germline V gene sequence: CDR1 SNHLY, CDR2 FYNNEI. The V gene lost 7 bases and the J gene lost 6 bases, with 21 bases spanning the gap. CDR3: CASTLMSSGENGYTF. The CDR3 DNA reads TGTGCCAGCACCCTTATGAGCAGTGGGGAAAATGGCTACACCTTC.

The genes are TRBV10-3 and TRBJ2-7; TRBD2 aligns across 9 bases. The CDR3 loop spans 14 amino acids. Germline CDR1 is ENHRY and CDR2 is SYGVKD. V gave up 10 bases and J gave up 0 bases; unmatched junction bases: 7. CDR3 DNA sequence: TGTGCCACTGGGAGCGGGAGGAACTCCTACGAGCAGTACTTC. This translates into CATGSGRNSYEQYF.

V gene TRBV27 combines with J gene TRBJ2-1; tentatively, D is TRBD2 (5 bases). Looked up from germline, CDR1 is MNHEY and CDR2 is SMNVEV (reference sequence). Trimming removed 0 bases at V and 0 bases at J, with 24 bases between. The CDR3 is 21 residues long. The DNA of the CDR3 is TGTGCCAGCAGTTTATCGTTTGGGGAGCGCCTAAGACCGAGCTCCTACAATGAGCAGTTCTTC. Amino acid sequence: CASSLSFGERLRPSSYNEQFF.

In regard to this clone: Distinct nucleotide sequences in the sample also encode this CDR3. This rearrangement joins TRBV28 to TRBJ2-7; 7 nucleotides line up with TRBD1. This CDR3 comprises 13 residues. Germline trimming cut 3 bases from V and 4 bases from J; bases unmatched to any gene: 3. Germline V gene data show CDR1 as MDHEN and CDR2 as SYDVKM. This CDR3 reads CASSLPGGYEQYF. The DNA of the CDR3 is TGTGCCAGCAGTTTGCCAGGGGGTTACGAGCAGTACTTC. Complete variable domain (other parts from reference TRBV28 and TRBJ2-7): DVKVTQSSRYLVKRTGEKVFLECVQDMDHENMFWYRQDPGLGLRLIYFSYDVKMKEKGDIPEGYSVSREKKERFSLILESASTNQTSMYLCASSLPGGYEQYFGPGTRLTVT.

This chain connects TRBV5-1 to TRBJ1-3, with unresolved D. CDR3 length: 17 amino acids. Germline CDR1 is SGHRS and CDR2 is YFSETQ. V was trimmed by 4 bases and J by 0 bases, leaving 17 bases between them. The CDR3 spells CASSPDPRGDSGNTIYF. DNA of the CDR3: TGCGCCAGCAGCCCCGACCCGCGCGGAGACTCTGGAAACACCATATATTTT.

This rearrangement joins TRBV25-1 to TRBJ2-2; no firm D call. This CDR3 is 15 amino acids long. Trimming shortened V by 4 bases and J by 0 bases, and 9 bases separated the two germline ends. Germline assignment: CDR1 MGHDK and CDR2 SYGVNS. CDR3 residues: CASSGPLPNTGELFF. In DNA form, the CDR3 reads TGTGCCAGCAGTGGGCCGCTACCGAACACCGGGGAGCTGTTTTTT.

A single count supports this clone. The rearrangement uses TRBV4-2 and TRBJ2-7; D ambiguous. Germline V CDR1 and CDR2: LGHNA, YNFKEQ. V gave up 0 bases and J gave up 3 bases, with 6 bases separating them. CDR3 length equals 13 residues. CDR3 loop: CASSQDTVYEQYF. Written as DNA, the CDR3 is TGTGCCAGCAGCCAAGATACAGTCTACGAGCAGTACTTC.

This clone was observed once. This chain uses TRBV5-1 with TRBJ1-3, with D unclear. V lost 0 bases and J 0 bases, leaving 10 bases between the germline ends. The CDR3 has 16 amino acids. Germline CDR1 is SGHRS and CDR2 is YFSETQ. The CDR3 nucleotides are TGCGCCAGCAGCTTGGTAGACTCCAGCTCTGGAAACACCATATATTTT. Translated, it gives CASSLVDSSSGNTIYF.

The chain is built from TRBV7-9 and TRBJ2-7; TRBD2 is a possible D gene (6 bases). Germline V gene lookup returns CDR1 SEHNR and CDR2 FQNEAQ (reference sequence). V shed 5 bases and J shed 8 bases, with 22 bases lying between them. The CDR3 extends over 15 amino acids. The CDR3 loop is CASSPGRGTSLQQYF. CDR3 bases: TGTGCCAGCAGCCCCGGACGGGGGACCTCTCTCCAGCAGTACTTC.

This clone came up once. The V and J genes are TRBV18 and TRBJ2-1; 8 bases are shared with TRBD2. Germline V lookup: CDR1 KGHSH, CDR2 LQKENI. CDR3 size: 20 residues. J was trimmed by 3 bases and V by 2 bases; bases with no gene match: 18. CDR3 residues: CASSPSAVSVSGRNYNEQFF. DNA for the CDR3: TGTGCCAGCTCACCATCGGCCGTCTCCGTAAGCGGGAGAAACTACAATGAGCAGTTCTTC.

The CDR3 coding sequence is TGTGCCAGCAGGTCCTGGACAGGGGTCAACGAGCAGTACTTC. It translates to CASRSWTGVNEQYF. The chain joins TRBV5-6 to TRBJ2-7, with 9 nucleotides matching TRBD1. V shed 5 bases and J 5 bases; nucleotides not matched to a gene: 8. Germline CDR1 reads SGHDT; CDR2 reads YYEEEE. This CDR3 has 14 amino acids.

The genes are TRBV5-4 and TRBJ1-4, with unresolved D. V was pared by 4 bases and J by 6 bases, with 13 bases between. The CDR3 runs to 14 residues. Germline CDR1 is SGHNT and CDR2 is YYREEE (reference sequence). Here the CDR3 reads CASSPALTDEKLFF. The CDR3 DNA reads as TGTGCCAGCAGCCCCGCACTCACCGATGAAAAACTGTTTTTT.

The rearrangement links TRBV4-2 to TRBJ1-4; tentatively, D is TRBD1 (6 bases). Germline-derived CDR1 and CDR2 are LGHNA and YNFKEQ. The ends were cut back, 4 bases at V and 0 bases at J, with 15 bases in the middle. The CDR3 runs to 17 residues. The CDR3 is CASSPGSGQATNEKLFF. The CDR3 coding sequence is TGTGCCAGCAGCCCAGGCTCGGGACAAGCAACTAATGAAAAACTGTTTTTT.